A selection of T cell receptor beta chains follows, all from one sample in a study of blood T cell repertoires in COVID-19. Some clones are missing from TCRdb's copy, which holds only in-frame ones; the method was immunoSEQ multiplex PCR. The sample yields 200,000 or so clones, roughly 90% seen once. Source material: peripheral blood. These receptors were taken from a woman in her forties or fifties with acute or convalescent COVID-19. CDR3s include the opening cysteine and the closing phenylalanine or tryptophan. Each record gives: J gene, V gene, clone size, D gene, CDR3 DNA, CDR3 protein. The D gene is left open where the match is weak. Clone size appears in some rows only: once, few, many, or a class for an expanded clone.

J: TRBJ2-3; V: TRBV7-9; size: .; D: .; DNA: TGTGCCAGCAGCTTAGAGAGCCCGGGGGTCGGCACAGATACGCAGTATTTT; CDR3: CASSLESPGVGTDTQYF
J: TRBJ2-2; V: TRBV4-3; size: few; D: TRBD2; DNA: TGCGCCAGCAGCCAAGTAGTTCTAGCGGGAAGGACCGGGGAGCTGTTTTTT; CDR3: CASSQVVLAGRTGELFF
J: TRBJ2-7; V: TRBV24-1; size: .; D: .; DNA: TGTGCCACCAGTGACATTCTGGGGGGTTTGCAGTACTTC; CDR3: CATSDILGGLQYF
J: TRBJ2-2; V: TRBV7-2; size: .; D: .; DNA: TGTGCCAGCAGCTTAGAACAGGGTAGGACCGGGGAGCTGTTTTTT; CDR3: CASSLEQGRTGELFF
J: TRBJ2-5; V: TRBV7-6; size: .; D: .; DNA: TGTGCCAGCAGCTTGGCACAGACTAGACAAGAGACCCAGTACTTC; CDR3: CASSLAQTRQETQYF
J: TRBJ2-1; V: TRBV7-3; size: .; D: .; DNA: TGTGCCAGCAGCTTACTGGATAGCGAGGGAAATGAGCAGTTCTTC; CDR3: CASSLLDSEGNEQFF
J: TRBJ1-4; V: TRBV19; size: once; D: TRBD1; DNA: TGTGCCAGTATGGGGACAGGAACTAATGAAAAACTGTTTTTT; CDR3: CASMGTGTNEKLFF
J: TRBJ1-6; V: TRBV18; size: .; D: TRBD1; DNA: TGTGCCAGCTCCCCCAGGACAGGGGGAAATTCACCCCTCCACTTT; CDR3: CASSPRTGGNSPLHF
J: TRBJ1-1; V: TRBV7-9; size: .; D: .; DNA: TGTGCCAGCAGGCCGGGGGGGAACACTGAAGCTTTCTTT; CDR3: CASRPGGNTEAFF
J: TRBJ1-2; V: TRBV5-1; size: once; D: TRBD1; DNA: TGCGCCAGCAGCCTCGGACAGGATCGATATGGCTACACCTTC; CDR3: CASSLGQDRYGYTF
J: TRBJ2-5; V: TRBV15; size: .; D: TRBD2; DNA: TGTGCCACCAGCAGAGTTCCGGGGGGTCAAGAGACCCAGTACTTC; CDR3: CATSRVPGGQETQYF
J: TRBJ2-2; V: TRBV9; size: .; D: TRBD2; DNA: TGTGCCAGCACCCCAGGCGGGGGATTGAACACCGGGGAGCTGTTTTTT; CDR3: CASTPGGGLNTGELFF
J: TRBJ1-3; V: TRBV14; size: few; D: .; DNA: TGTGCCAGCAGCCAAGCGGGGCGACAGGTGCTCTCTGGAAACACCATATATTTT; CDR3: CASSQAGRQVLSGNTIYF
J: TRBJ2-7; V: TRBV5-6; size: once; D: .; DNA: TGTGCCAGCAGCTTGGGACAGGATCCCTACGAGCAGTACTTC; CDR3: CASSLGQDPYEQYF
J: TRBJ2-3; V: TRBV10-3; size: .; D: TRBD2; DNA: TGTGCCATCAGTGAGGCTAGCGGGGGGTATACGCAGTATTTT; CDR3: CAISEASGGYTQYF
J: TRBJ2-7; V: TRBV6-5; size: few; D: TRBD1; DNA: TGTGCCAGCAGCGGACAGGGAGGCCACGAGCAGTACTTC; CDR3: CASSGQGGHEQYF
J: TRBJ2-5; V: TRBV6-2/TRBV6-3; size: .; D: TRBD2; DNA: TGTGCCAGCAGCCTAGCGGGGGAGCAAGAGACCCAGTACTTC; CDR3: CASSLAGEQETQYF
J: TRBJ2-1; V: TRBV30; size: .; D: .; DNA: TGTGCCTGGACTGGACAGGGGGGCTCTAGCGGGAGAGTGTCCTACAATGAGCAGTTCTTC; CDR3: CAWTGQGGSSGRVSYNEQFF
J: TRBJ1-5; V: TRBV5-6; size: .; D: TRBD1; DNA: TGTGCCAGCAGCTCCTACAGGGGCAAAGGTCAGCCCCAGCATTTT; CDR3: CASSSYRGKGQPQHF
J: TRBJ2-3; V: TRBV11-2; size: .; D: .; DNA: TGTGCCAGCAGCTTAGTCCGCAGGGTATGGAGCACAGATACGCAGTATTTT; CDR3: CASSLVRRVWSTDTQYF
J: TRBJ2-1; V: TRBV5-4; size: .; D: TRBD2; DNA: TGTGCCAGCAGCCCCGGGTTAGCGGGAGTCTCCTACAATGAGCAGTTCTTC; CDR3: CASSPGLAGVSYNEQFF
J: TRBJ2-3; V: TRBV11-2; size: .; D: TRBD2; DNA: TGTGCCAGCAGCTTCCTTAGCGGGGCGAGCACAGATACGCAGTATTTT; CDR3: CASSFLSGASTDTQYF
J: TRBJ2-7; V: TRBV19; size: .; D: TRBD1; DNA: TGTGCCAGTAGTTCGACAGGGAACTCCTACGAGCAGTACTTC; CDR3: CASSSTGNSYEQYF
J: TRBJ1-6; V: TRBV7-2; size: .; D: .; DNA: TGTGCCAGCAGCTTAGAAGTGGGGGGGGGAGTAGATTCACCCCTCCACTTT; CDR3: CASSLEVGGGVDSPLHF
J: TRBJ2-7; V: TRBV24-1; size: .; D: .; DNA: TGTGCCACCAGTGATTTCACGGCCAGGGGAGCATACGAGCAGTACTTC; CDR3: CATSDFTARGAYEQYF
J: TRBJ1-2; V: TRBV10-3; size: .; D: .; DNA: TGTGCCATCAGTGAGACCCCAGGGCTAAGTTCCTATGGCTACACCTTC; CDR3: CAISETPGLSSYGYTF
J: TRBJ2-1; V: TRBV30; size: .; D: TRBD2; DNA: TGTGCCTGTTCTGATGGCCCTAGCGGGGGCGATGAGCAGTTCTTC; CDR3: CACSDGPSGGDEQFF
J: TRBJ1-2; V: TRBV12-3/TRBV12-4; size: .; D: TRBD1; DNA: TGTGCCATCCAGGACAGGACGGGCGGCTACACCTTC; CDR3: CAIQDRTGGYTF
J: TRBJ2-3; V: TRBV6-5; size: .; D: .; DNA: TGTGCCAGCGGCTCGACTGGAGATACGCAGTATTTT; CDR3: CASGSTGDTQYF
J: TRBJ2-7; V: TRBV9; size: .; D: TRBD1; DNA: TGTGCCAGCAGCGCCGAGGGACAGGGGAGGCCCTACGAGCAGTACTTC; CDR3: CASSAEGQGRPYEQYF
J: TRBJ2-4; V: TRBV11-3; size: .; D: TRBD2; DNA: TGTGCCAGCAGCTTAGATACCAGGGAGGGAAACATTCAGTACTTC; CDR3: CASSLDTREGNIQYF
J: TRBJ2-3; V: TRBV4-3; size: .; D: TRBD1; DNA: TGCGCCAGCAGCCGAGGGACAGGGGGCACAGATACGCAGTATTTT; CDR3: CASSRGTGGTDTQYF
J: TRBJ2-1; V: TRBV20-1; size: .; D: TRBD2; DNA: TGCAGTGCTAGTGCGACTAGCGGCTACAATGAGCAGTTCTTC; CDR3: CSASATSGYNEQFF
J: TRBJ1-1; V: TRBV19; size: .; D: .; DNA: TGTGCCAGTAGTATAGTCGGCAGGGGATACACTGAAGCTTTCTTT; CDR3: CASSIVGRGYTEAFF
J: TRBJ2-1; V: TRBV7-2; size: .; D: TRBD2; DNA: TGTGCCAGCAGCTTCCCGGGACTAGCTTACAATGAGCAGTTCTTC; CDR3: CASSFPGLAYNEQFF
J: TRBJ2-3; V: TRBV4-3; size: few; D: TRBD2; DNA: TGCGCCAGCAGCCAAGACCGGGGGGAAAGCACAGATACGCAGTATTTT; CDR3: CASSQDRGESTDTQYF
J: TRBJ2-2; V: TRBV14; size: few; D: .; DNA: TGTGCCAGCAGCGGATGGACAGGCGGGGCCGGGGAGCTGTTTTTT; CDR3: CASSGWTGGAGELFF
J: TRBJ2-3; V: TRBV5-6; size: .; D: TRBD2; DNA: TGTGCCAGCAGCTTAACTAGCGGGAGGACAGATACGCAGTATTTT; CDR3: CASSLTSGRTDTQYF
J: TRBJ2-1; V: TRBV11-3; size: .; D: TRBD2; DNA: TGTGCCAGCAGCTTTAGCGGGGGGAGCTCCTACAATGAGCAGTTCTTC; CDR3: CASSFSGGSSYNEQFF
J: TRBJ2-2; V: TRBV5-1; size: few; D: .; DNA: TGCGCCAGCAGCTTGGCCCAGCGGTTCGGGGAGCTGTTTTTT; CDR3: CASSLAQRFGELFF
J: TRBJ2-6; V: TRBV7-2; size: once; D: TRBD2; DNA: TGTGCCAGCAGCCCAATAGCGGGAGCTGGGGCCAACGTCCTGACTTTC; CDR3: CASSPIAGAGANVLTF
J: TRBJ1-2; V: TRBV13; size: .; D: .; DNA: TGTGCCAGCAGCTCGAGACAGAACTATGGCTACACCTTC; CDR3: CASSSRQNYGYTF
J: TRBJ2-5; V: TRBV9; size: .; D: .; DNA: TGTGCCAGCAGCGTAGCCCCAGAAGAGACCCAGTACTTC; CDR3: CASSVAPEETQYF
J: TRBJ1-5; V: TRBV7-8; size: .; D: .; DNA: TGTGCCAGCAGTCTACTCGGAATGGGAGGTGCTAATCAGCCCCAGCATTTT; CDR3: CASSLLGMGGANQPQHF
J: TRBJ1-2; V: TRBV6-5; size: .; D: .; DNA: TGTGCCAGCAGTATATCCCGAGACGGGGGCTACACCTTC; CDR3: CASSISRDGGYTF
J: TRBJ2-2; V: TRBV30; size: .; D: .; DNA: TGTGCCTGGAGTAGCAGGGTGGACGGGGAGCTGTTTTTT; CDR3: CAWSSRVDGELFF
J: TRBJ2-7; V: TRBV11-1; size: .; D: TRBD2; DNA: TGTGCCAGCAGCTCTCCCCGGGGGGTAGAGTACTTC; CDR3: CASSSPRGVEYF
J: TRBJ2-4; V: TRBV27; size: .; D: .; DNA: TGTGCCAGCAGTTTGCCGGGTCGTGGCATTCAGTACTTC; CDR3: CASSLPGRGIQYF
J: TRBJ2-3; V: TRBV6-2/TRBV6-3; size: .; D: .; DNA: TGTGCCAGCAGTTACTCCCCACAGAACACAGATACGCAGTATTTT; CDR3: CASSYSPQNTDTQYF
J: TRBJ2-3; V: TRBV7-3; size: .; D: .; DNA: TGTGCCAGCAGCACGGGGACTGTCACAGATACGCAGTATTTT; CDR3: CASSTGTVTDTQYF
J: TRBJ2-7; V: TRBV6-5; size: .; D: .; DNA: TGTGCCAGCAGTACACCGGGAGATTTATCCCACGAGCAGTACTTC; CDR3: CASSTPGDLSHEQYF
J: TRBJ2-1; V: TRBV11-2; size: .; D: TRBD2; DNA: TGTGCCAGCAGCTTAGGGCTAGCGGGGGTCTTCTCCTACAATGAGCAGTTCTTC; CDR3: CASSLGLAGVFSYNEQFF
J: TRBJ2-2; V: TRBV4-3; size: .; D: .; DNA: TGCGCCAGCAGCCAAGGAACGGCAGGCCATACCGGGGAGCTGTTTTTT; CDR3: CASSQGTAGHTGELFF
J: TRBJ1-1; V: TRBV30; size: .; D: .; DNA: TGTGCCTGGTCAACAGGGCTTGACACTGAAGCTTTCTTT; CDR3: CAWSTGLDTEAFF
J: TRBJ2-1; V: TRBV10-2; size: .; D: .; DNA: TGCGCCAGCAGGGGGCGGGGAGACAATGAGCAGTTCTTC; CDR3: CASRGRGDNEQFF
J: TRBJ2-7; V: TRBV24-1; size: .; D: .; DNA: TGTGCCACCAGTGGGCCAGGGATCTCCTACGAGCAGTACTTC; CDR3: CATSGPGISYEQYF
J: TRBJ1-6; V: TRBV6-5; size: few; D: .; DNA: TGTGCCAGCGGAGGGTATAATTCACCCCTCCACTTT; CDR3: CASGGYNSPLHF
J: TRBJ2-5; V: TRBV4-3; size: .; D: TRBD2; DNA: TGCGCCAGCAGCCAAGGACTAGCGGAAGAGACCCAGTACTTC; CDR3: CASSQGLAEETQYF
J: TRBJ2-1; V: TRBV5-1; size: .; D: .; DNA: TGCGCCAGCAGCTTGGACCGAGGAGAGCAGTTCTTC; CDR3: CASSLDRGEQFF